These 2 T cell receptor beta chains were sequenced from one sample in a study of tumor-infiltrating lymphocytes in primary liver carcinoma. Blood RNA originated from unsorted whole blood, with germline DNA additionally extracted. TCR beta cDNA was prepared out of 500 ng total RNA by means of a constant-region primer. Sequencing libraries for TCR beta derived from three nested multiplex PCR rounds that used slightly modified ARM-PCR. Use of TRBV1-TRBV30 forward primers with a C-beta reverse primer characterized the first two PCR rounds, which lasted around 9 cycles each. TCRdb re-called the multiplex PCR reads through MiXCR, storing one row per CDR3 protein. The sample lists some 190,000 distinct CDR3 sequences, less than 65% seen once, with 70% to 80% in the top ten. Sequenced material: peripheral blood. All receptors derive from a man in his forties or fifties with primary liver carcinoma and hepatitis B virus infection.

The chain has TRBV29-1 and TRBJ2-7; 7 bases are a match to TRBD1. The V and J ends lost 7 bases and 4 bases, in that order; junction bases with no gene match: 7. The germline V gene has CDR1 SQVTM and CDR2 ANQGSEA. CDR3 length: 12 amino acids. As DNA, the CDR3 is TGCAGCGCCTGGACAGGAGCGTACGAGCAGTACTTC. It is translated as CSAWTGAYEQYF.

This clonotype has only a few counts. Here the CDR3 reads CSVARGIETQYF. For the CDR3, the DNA is TGCAGCGTTGCGCGGGGGATAGAGACCCAGTACTTC. The chain carries TRBV29-1 and TRBJ2-5, with 7 bases that match TRBD2. The V gene end was trimmed by 4 bases and the J gene end by 4 bases; junction bases not matched to a gene: 3. The CDR3 consists of 12 residues. Germline V CDR1 and CDR2: SQVTM, ANQGSEA.